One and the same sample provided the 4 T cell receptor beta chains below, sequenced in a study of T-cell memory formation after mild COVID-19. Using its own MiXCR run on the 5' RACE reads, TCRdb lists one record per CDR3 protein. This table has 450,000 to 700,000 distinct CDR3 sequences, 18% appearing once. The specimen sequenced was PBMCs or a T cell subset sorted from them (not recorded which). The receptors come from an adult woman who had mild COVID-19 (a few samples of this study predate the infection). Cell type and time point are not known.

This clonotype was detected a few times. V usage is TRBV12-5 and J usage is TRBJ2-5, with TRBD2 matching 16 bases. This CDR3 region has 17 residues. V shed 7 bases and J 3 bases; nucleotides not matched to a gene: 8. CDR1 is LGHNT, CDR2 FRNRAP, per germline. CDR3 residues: CASASGLAGGPEETQYF. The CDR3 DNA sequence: TGTGCTAGTGCCTCGGGACTAGCGGGAGGGCCAGAAGAGACCCAGTACTTC. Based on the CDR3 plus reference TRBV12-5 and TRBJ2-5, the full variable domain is DARVTQTPRHKVTEMGQEVTMRCQPILGHNTVFWYRQTMMQGLELLAYFRNRAPLDDSGMPKDRFSAEMPDATLATLKIQPSEPRDSAVYFCASASGLAGGPEETQYFGPGTRLLVL.

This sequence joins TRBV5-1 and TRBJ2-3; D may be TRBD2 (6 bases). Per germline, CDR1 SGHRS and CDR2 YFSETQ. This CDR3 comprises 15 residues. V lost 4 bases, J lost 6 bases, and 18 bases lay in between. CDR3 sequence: CASSPLGGKSDTQYF. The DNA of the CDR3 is TGCGCCAGCAGCCCGCTTGGGGGGAAGAGCGATACGCAGTATTTT.

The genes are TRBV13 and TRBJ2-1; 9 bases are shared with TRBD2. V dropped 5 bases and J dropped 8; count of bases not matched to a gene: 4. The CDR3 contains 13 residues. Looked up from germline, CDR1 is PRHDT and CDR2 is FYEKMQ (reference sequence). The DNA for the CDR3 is TGTGCCAGCAGCGCTACTAGCGGGCATGAGCAGTTCTTC. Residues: CASSATSGHEQFF.

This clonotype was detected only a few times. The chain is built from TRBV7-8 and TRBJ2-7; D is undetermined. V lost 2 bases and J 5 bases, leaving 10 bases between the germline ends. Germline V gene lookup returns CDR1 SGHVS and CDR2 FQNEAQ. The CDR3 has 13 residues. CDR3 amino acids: CASSLRGSNEQYF. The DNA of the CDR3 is TGTGCCAGCAGCTTAAGAGGATCTAACGAGCAGTACTTC.